The 21 T cell receptor beta chains reported below all come from one sample, sequenced in a study of tissue T cells after allogeneic stem cell transplantation. Libraries were prepared by immunoSEQ multiplex PCR; TCRdb keeps only in-frame clonotypes and omits some of them. The sample gives a few thousand clones, approximately 64% of which show up once; 2.5% to 4% is in the top ten. The sequenced sample consisted of gut tissue. All receptors come from a female BALB/c mouse in good health. These mice share the MHC haplotype H2-d.

Regarding this clone: Here the gene names and germline are mouse. The read gets to within 1 residue of the CDR3 end, and the germline J gene fills in the rest. The chain combines TRBV22 with TRBJ2-4. TRBV22 is shown as a pseudogene. The CDR3 is 14 amino acids. The covered CDR3 bases are TGTGCCAGCAGGTCCGGGCTCGGTCAAAACACCTTGTAC. This codes for CASRSGLGQNTLY. The complete CDR3 reads CASRSGLGQNTLYF.

As for this clone: The listed genes are named as in mouse. The CDR3 sequence is CAWRLVGGGADAEQFF. Partial CDR3 DNA: TGTGCCTGGAGGCTAGTGGGGGGGGGCGCGGATGCTGAGCAGTTC. The chain recombines TRBV31 with TRBJ2-1; 8 positions agree with TRBD2. The CDR3 end lies 1 residue beyond the end of the read and is filled in from the germline J gene. Per germline, CDR1 GKSSPN and CDR2 SITVG. The ends lost 3 bases at V and 5 bases at J; junction bases unmatched: 12. There are 16 residues in the CDR3.

In regard to this clone: Germline and genes here are mouse. The observed sequence ends 1 residue before the CDR3 terminus, with the missing tail filled in from the germline J gene. The chain is built from TRBV1 and TRBJ2-7; no firm D call. V lost 0 bases and J lost 4, with 7 bases in between. This CDR3 has 13 amino acids. From germline, CDR1 is NSQYPW and CDR2 LRSPGD (reference sequence). This CDR3 reads CTCSADRLYEQYF. CDR3 DNA (partial): TGCACCTGCAGTGCAGATCGGCTGTATGAACAGTAC.

Of note for this clone: Gene names follow the mouse nomenclature. Incomplete CDR3 DNA: TGTGCCAGCAGCCCCCGACTGGGTGGGGAGGGCACCTTGTAC. It codes for CASSPRLGGEGTLY. The full-length CDR3 reads as CASSPRLGGEGTLYF. The chain combines TRBV5 with TRBJ2-4, with 7 bases fitting TRBD2. The read halts 1 residue ahead of the CDR3 end, with the missing end drawn from the germline J gene. The germline V gene encodes CDR1 LGHNA and CDR2 YNLKQL (reference sequence). The CDR3 is 15 amino acids. J lost 8 bases, V lost 4 bases, and 12 bases had no gene match.

Comment on this clone: The listed genes are named as in mouse. The CDR3 is cut off 1 residue early in the read; its end comes from the germline J gene. The chain links TRBV19 to TRBJ2-1; D is unresolved. V lost 0 bases and J 0 bases, leaving 4 bases between the germline ends. Germline-derived CDR1 and CDR2 are FNHDT and SITEND (reference sequence). This CDR3 is 14 amino acids long. The part of the CDR3 DNA that was read is TGTGCCAGCAGTATAGGACATAACTATGCTGAGCAGTTC. Translated, it gives CASSIGHNYAEQF. The whole CDR3 sequence is CASSIGHNYAEQFF.

A remark on this clone: Genes here carry mouse names. The part of the CDR3 DNA that was read is TGTGCCAGCAGCCCGGGGTACCAAGACACCCAGTAC. Its translation is CASSPGYQDTQY. The CDR3 reads in full as CASSPGYQDTQYF. The chain is built from TRBV4 and TRBJ2-5; no firm D call. The read falls 1 residue short of the CDR3 end, and the missing part is taken from the germline J gene. Germline loops: CDR1 LGHDT, CDR2 YNNKQL (reference sequence). Trimming took off 5 bases at V and 1 base at J, with 7 bases between the two ends. The CDR3 extends over 13 amino acids.

Concerning this clone itself: Mouse gene names and germline throughout. The read halts 1 residue ahead of the CDR3 end, with the missing end drawn from the germline J gene. The V gene is TRBV4, the J gene TRBJ1-1; D is undetermined. V was shortened by 4 bases and J by 6 bases, with 12 bases between the two germline ends. This CDR3 has 13 residues. Looked up from germline, CDR1 is LGHDT and CDR2 is YNNKQL (reference sequence). Partial CDR3 DNA: TGTGCCAGCAGCTTGGGTGCAAACGCAGAAGTCTTC. This gives the protein CASSLGANAEVF. The entire CDR3 is CASSLGANAEVFF. The whole variable domain, remainder taken from reference TRBV4 and TRBJ1-1, is ETAVFQTPNYHVTQVGNEVSFNCKQTLGHDTMYWYKQDSKKLLKIMFSYNNKQLIVNETVPRRFSPQSSDKAHLNLRIKSVEPEDSAVYLCASSLGANAEVFFGKGTRLTVV.

This clone appeared a few times. The gene names here belong to mouse. The CDR3 extends 1 residue past the end of the read, so its final part is completed from the germline J gene. The rearrangement joins TRBV2 to TRBJ1-3; D is possibly TRBD1 (6 bases). The CDR3 loop spans 14 amino acids. Germline CDR1 reads LGHNA; CDR2 reads YSYQKL. With 3 bases removed from V and 0 bases from J, the gap between germline ends came to 6 bases. The chain's CDR3 is CASSQDSSGNTLYF. CDR3 DNA (partial): TGTGCCAGCAGCCAGGACAGTTCTGGAAATACGCTCTAT.

About this clone: Mouse gene names apply. The read falls 1 residue short of the CDR3 end, and the missing part is taken from the germline J gene. The chain couples TRBV13-1 to TRBJ1-5; 7 nucleotides align to TRBD1. The junction had 4 bases not matched to a gene; V was cut back by 5 bases and J by 2 bases. The V gene's germline CDR1 is NSHNY and CDR2 SYGAGN. The CDR3 sequence is 14 residues long. The CDR3 spells CASSDRDDNQAPLF. Incomplete CDR3 DNA: TGTGCCAGCAGCGACAGGGATGACAACCAGGCTCCGCTT.

This clone is a singleton in its sample. Each gene name is a mouse one. The CDR3 goes on 1 residue after the read ends, and that part is filled in from the germline J gene. V gene TRBV19 combines with J gene TRBJ2-5; TRBD2 aligns across 8 bases. V was clipped by 0 bases and J by 6 bases; unmatched bases: 6. The CDR3 sequence is 15 residues long. The germline CDR1 and CDR2 sequences are FNHDT and SITEND (reference sequence). The CDR3 sequence is CASSIDGGGGDTQYF. CDR3 DNA, as far as it was read: TGTGCCAGCAGTATAGATGGGGGGGGAGGGGACACCCAGTAC.

In the case of this clone: Mouse gene names and germline throughout. The CDR3 extends 1 residue past the end of the read, so its final part is completed from the germline J gene. The chain couples TRBV13-1 to TRBJ2-3, with 7 positions matching TRBD2. With V trimmed by 2 bases and J by 1 base, 1 base remained unmatched. Germline V gene sequence: CDR1 NSHNY, CDR2 SYGAGN. The CDR3 is 14 residues long. Incomplete CDR3 DNA: TGTGCCAGCAGTGACGGGGGGGGTGCAGAAACGCTGTAT. This encodes CASSDGGGAETLY. The complete CDR3 reads CASSDGGGAETLYF.

About this clone itself: Gene and germline names: mouse. CDR3: CASSGQGNTEVFF. The DNA read from the CDR3 is TGTGCCAGCAGTGGACAGGGCAACACAGAAGTCTTC. J is TRBJ1-1 and V is TRBV13-1, with TRBD1 identical over 7 bases. The read terminates 1 residue before the CDR3 end, so the remaining end is supplied by the germline J gene. The CDR3 contains 13 residues. V dropped 3 bases and J dropped 2; count of bases not matched to a gene: 1. Per the germline V gene, CDR1 is NSHNY and CDR2 is SYGAGN.

This clone was observed a few times. Gene names denote mouse genes. The read halts 1 residue ahead of the CDR3 end, with the missing end drawn from the germline J gene. V and J are TRBV13-1 and TRBJ2-7; D not resolved. Germline V gene sequence: CDR1 NSHNY, CDR2 SYGAGN. The length of the CDR3 is 15 residues. V shed 0 bases and J shed 0 bases, with 10 bases lying between them. Partial CDR3 DNA: TGTGCCAGCAGTGATGCGGCCAGGAGCTCCTATGAACAGTAC. Protein product: CASSDAARSSYEQY. The entire CDR3 reads CASSDAARSSYEQYF.

Notes on this clone: Any gene name here is a mouse gene name. The read finishes 1 residue shy of the CDR3 end, and the germline J gene is used to complete it. V and J are TRBV17 and TRBJ2-7; TRBD2 agrees at 11 bases. The CDR3 extends over 16 amino acids. Germline CDR1 is MNHDT and CDR2 is YYDKIL. V lost 1 base to trimming and J lost 0 bases; unmatched junction nucleotides: 2. Incomplete CDR3 DNA: TGTGCTAGCAGTAGAGCCGGGACTGGGGGCTCCTATGAACAGTAC. Amino acid sequence: CASSRAGTGGSYEQY. In full, the CDR3 reads CASSRAGTGGSYEQYF.

The sample holds a few counts of this clone. Genes here carry mouse names. The read ends 1 residue before the CDR3 terminus; that terminus is restored from the germline J gene. The chain recombines TRBV1 with TRBJ2-7; 11 positions agree with TRBD2. J lost 7 bases, V lost 4 bases, and 3 bases had no gene match. Germline V gene lookup returns CDR1 NSQYPW and CDR2 LRSPGD (reference sequence). The CDR3 is made up of 13 amino acids. CDR3 DNA (partial): TGCACCTGCAGTGGGACTGGGGGGAGGGAACAGTAC. It translates to CTCSGTGGREQY. The CDR3 as a whole reads CTCSGTGGREQYF.

Remarks on this clone: The gene symbols are mouse symbols. The DNA ends 1 residue before the CDR3 does, and the rest of the CDR3 is filled in from the germline J gene. The chain uses TRBV13-1 and TRBJ2-2; no firm D call. CDR1 NSHNY and CDR2 SYGAGN come from the germline V gene. The CDR3 contains 15 residues. Trimming took off 0 bases at V and 0 bases at J, with 6 bases between the two ends. CDR3 amino acids: CASSDVATNTGQLYF. The sequenced part of the CDR3 DNA is TGTGCCAGCAGTGATGTGGCAACAAACACCGGGCAGCTCTAC.

Details on this clone: Gene and germline names: mouse. Coverage ceases 1 residue before the CDR3 finishes, and the germline J gene fills in the end. The chain has TRBV4 and TRBJ2-5; 8 bases agree with TRBD2. The V gene's germline CDR1 is LGHDT and CDR2 YNNKQL (reference sequence). V was clipped by 9 bases and J by 0 bases; unmatched bases: 2. The length of the CDR3 is 13 residues. Incomplete CDR3 DNA: TGTGCCAGACTGGGGGTTAACCAAGACACCCAGTAC. Protein product: CARLGVNQDTQY. The whole CDR3 protein reads CARLGVNQDTQYF.

As concerns this clone: The listed genes are named as in mouse. The read is 1 residue too short to cover the CDR3 end, so that end is filled in from the germline J gene. The chain has TRBV19 and TRBJ1-2, with 7 bases identical to TRBD1. J was trimmed by 1 base and V by 4 bases; bases with no gene match: 1. The length of the CDR3 is 13 residues. CDR1 is FNHDT, CDR2 SITEND, per germline (reference sequence). CDR3 sequence: CASSYRGNSDYTF. Partial CDR3 DNA: TGTGCCAGCAGTTACAGGGGAAACTCCGACTACACC. Together with reference TRBV19 and TRBJ1-2, the CDR3 gives the full variable domain: GGIITQTPKFLIGQEGQKLTLKCQQNFNHDTMYWYRQDSGKGLRLIYYSITENDLQKGDLSEGYDASREKKSSFSLTVTSAQKNEMAVFLCASSYRGNSDYTFGSGTRLLVI.

In the case of this clone: Germline and genes: mouse. CDR3 sequence: CASSQHRTETNERLFF. The covered CDR3 bases are TGTGCCAGCAGCCAACATCGGACAGAGACCAACGAAAGATTATTT. The rearrangement joins TRBV4 to TRBJ1-4, with D perhaps TRBD1 (6 bases). Sequencing ends 1 residue short of the CDR3 end; the germline J gene provides the rest. The germline V and J ends were trimmed by 5 bases and 3 bases, with 16 bases remaining between them. This CDR3 is built from 16 residues. Germline CDR1 LGHDT, CDR2 YNNKQL (reference sequence).

Regarding this clone: The germline and genes are mouse ones. Coverage ceases 1 residue before the CDR3 finishes, and the germline J gene fills in the end. V and J are TRBV19 and TRBJ2-3, with TRBD1 identical over 10 bases. Trimming took 6 bases from V and 4 from J; bases not matched to a gene: 2. CDR3 length: 13 residues. Per germline, CDR1 FNHDT and CDR2 SITEND (reference sequence). The CDR3 bases that were read are TGTGCCAGCACCGACAGGGGGCCAGAAACGCTGTAT. This translates into CASTDRGPETLY. The entire CDR3 protein is CASTDRGPETLYF. Full variable domain (rest looked up from reference TRBV19 and TRBJ2-3): GGIITQTPKFLIGQEGQKLTLKCQQNFNHDTMYWYRQDSGKGLRLIYYSITENDLQKGDLSEGYDASREKKSSFSLTVTSAQKNEMAVFLCASTDRGPETLYFGSGTRLTVL.

With respect to this clone: Gene names refer to mouse genes. The missing CDR3 end, 1 residue past where the read stops, is filled in from the germline J gene. The rearrangement links TRBV13-2 to TRBJ2-1; perhaps TRBD2 as D (6 bases). V dropped 2 bases and J dropped 2 bases, with 8 bases sitting between them. In germline, CDR1 is NNHNN, CDR2 SYGAGS (reference sequence). This CDR3 spans 14 amino acids. CDR3 DNA, as far as it was read: TGTGCCAGCGGTGACCGGGGGGACTATGCTGAGCAGTTC. As protein: CASGDRGDYAEQF. The entire CDR3 reads CASGDRGDYAEQFF.